The source of this TCR beta chain is a study of cytomegalovirus exposure and HLA in healthy donors. Regarding the study as a whole: As was reported, the HLA-A and HLA-B alleles of most subjects were accurately predicted from TCR beta sequences. A further, later analysis showed that HLA-associated TCR beta chains (compared with equally common others) were more clonally expanded. Earlier analysis yielded a pattern in which most TCR beta V segments were productive about 90% or about 30% of the time.

Both 60 Vbeta primers and 13 Jbeta primers went into the PCR. Here immunoSEQ multiplex PCR was the method, and the copy in TCRdb shows in-frame clones only, minus some. The data contain 130,000 or so clones, roughly 80% of them seen just once; the ten biggest clones take up approximately 1.6%. As to this clone: What it binds is unknown.

Germline CDR1 reads LNHNV; CDR2 reads YYDKDF (reference sequence). V was trimmed by 4 bases and J by 0 bases, leaving 13 bases between them. The CDR3 totals 16 residues. This rearrangement joins TRBV15 to TRBJ1-5; no reliable D call. The sequence came from a female donor in good health and CMV-seronegative. Material: PBMCs. CDR3 residues: CATSMRGGYSNQPQHF. The CDR3 DNA reads as TGTGCCACCAGCATGAGAGGAGGGTATAGCAATCAGCCCCAGCATTTT.